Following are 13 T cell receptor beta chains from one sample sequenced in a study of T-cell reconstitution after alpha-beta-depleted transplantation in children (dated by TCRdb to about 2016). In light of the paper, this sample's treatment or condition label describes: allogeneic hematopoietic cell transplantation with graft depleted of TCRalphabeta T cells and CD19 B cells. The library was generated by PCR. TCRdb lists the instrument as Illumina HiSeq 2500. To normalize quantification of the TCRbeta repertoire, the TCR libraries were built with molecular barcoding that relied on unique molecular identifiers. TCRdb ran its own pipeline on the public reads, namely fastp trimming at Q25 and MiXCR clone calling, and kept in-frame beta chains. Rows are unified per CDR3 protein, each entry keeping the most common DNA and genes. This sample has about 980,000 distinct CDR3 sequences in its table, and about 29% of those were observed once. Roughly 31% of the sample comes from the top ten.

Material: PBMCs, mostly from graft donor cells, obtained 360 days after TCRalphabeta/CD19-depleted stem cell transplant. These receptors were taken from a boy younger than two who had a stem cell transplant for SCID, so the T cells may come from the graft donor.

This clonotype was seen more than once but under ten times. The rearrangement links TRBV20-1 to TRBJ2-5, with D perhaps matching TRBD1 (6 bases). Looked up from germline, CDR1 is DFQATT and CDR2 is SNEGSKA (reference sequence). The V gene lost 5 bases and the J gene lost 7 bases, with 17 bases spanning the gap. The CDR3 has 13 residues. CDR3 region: CSAPDGTSRTQYF. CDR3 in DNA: TGCAGTGCTCCCGATGGGACATCCAGGACCCAGTACTTC.

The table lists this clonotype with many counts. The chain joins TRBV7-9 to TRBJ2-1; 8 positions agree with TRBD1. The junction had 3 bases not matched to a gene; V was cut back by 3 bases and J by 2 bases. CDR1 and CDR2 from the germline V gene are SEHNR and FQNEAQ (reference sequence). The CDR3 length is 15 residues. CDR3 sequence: CASSFGDRTYNEQFF. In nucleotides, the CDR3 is TGTGCCAGCAGCTTCGGGGACAGGACCTACAATGAGCAGTTCTTC.

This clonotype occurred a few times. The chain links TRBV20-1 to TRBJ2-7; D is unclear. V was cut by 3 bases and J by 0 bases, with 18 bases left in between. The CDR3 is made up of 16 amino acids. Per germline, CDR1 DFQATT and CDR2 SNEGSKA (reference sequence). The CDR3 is CSASGPVKDRSYEQYF. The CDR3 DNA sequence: TGCAGTGCTAGCGGGCCGGTTAAAGATCGCTCCTACGAGCAGTACTTC.

CDR3 region: CAWSVQGGNTQYF. In DNA form, the CDR3 reads TGTGCCTGGAGTGTACAGGGAGGGAATACGCAGTATTTT. The chain employs TRBV30 and TRBJ2-3; possible D gene TRBD2, 7 bases. The CDR3 loop spans 13 amino acids. Trimming removed 0 bases at V and 7 bases at J, with 11 bases between. Germline V gives CDR1 GTSNPN, CDR2 SVGIG (reference sequence).

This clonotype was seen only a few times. The CDR3 sequence: CSAFIQDRGYNEQFF. In DNA form, the CDR3 reads TGCAGCGCTTTTATACAGGACAGGGGTTACAATGAGCAGTTCTTC. The chain couples TRBV29-1 to TRBJ2-1; 9 bases are a match to TRBD1. The V gene's germline CDR1 is SQVTM and CDR2 ANQGSEA. CDR3 length: 15 amino acids. The V and J ends lost 7 bases and 4 bases, in that order; junction bases with no gene match: 11.

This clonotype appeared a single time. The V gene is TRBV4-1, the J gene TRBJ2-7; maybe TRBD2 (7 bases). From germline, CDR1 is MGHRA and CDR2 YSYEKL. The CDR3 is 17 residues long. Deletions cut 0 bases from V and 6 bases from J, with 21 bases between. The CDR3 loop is CASSQEVRVGGHREQYF. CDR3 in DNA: TGCGCCAGCAGCCAAGAAGTTAGGGTGGGGGGGCATCGCGAGCAGTACTTC.

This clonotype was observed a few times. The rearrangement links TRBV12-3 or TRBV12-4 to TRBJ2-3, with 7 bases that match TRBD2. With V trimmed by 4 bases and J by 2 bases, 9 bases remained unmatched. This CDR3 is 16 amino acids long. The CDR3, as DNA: TGTGCCAGCAGTTGGAGGCTAGCGGACGACACAGATACGCAGTATTTT. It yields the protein CASSWRLADDTDTQYF.

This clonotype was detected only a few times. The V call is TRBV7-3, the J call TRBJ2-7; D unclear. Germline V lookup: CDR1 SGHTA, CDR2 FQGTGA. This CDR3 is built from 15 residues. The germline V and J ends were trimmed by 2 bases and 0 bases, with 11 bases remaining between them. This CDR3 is CASSLGASSSYEQYF. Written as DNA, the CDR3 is TGTGCCAGCAGCTTAGGTGCATCTTCCTCCTACGAGCAGTACTTC.

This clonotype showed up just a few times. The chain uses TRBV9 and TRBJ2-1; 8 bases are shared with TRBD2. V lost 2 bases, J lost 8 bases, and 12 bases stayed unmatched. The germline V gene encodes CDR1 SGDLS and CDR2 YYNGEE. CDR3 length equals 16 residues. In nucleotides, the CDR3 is TGTGCCAGCAGCGTTGGCCTCGCCGGGGGGGCCGATGAGCAGTTCTTC. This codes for CASSVGLAGGADEQFF.

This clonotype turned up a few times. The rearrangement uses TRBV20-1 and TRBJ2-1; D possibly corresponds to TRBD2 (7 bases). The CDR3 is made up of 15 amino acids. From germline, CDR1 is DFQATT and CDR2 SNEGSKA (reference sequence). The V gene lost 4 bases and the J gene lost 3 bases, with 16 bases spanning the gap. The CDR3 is CSAIRGGPLYNEQFF. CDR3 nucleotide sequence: TGCAGTGCTATTAGGGGGGGTCCCCTCTACAATGAGCAGTTCTTC.

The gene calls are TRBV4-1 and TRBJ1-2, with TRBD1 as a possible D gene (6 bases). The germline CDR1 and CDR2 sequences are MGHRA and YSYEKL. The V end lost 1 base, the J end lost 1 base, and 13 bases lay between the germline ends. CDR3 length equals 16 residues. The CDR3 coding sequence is TGCGCCAGCAGCCAAGTTTGGACAGACCTTAACTATGGCTACACCTTC. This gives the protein CASSQVWTDLNYGYTF.

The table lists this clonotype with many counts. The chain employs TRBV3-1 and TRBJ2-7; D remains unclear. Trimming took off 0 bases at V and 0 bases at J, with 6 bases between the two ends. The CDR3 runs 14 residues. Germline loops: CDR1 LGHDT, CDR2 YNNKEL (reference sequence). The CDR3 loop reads CASSQEVHSYEQYF. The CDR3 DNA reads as TGTGCCAGCAGCCAAGAGGTACACTCCTACGAGCAGTACTTC.

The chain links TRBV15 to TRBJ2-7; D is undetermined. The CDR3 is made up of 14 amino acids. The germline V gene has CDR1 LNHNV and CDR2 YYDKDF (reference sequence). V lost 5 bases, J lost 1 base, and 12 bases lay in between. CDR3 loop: CATSETDGSYEQYF. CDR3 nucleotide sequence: TGTGCCACCAGCGAGACGGACGGATCCTACGAGCAGTACTTC.